The clone carrying this T cell receptor (beta chain) showed up many times. Its target is unknown. The sample comes from a study of CD8+CD57+ T cells in acquired aplastic anemia. Whole-study context: DNA per sorted CD4+ or CD8+ sample ranged about 0.19 to 30 ug, averaging roughly 3.2 ug.

Sequencing was done on patients that had shown CD8+CD57+ cell expansion by flow cytometry. At the time of blood sampling, patients had not yet received any therapy. Study findings and constraints: In CD8+ cells, Simpson's diversity showed no significant difference between patients and controls. Patients and controls shared 25 to 30 CD8+ CDR3 sequences, which appeared highly expressed in patients and within their immunodominant clones.

This CDR3 is built from 14 residues. Germline V CDR1 and CDR2: MNHNY, SVGAGI (reference sequence). V gave up 0 bases and J gave up 8 bases, with 13 bases separating them. TCR beta VDJ and CDR3 were profiled, and genomic DNA was the template. MiXCR, run by TCRdb on the reads, gives a single entry per CDR3 protein. This sample has some 200,000 distinct CDR3 sequences, with under 55% found just once. The chain employs TRBV6-6 and TRBJ1-1; the D is unclear. The sequence derives from a human donor with aplastic anemia. Material for sequencing was sorted CD4+, CD8+, or CD8+CD57+ T cells (not recorded which) from PBMCs. The CDR3 DNA sequence: TGTGCCAGCAGTTACTCGACACAAGGAAAAGAAGCTTTCTTT. This codes for CASSYSTQGKEAFF.